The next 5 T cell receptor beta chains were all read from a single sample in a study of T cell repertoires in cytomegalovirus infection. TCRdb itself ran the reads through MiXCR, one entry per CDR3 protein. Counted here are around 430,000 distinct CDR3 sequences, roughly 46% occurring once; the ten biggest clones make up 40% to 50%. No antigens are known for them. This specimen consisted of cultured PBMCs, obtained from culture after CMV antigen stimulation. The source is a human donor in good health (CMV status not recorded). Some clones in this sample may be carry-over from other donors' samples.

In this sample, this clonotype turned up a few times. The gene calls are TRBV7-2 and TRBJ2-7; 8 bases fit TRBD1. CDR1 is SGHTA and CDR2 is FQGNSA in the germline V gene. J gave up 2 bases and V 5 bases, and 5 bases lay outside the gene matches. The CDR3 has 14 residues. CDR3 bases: TGTGCCAGCAGCCCATGGACAGGGACCTACGAGCAGTACTTC. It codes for CASSPWTGTYEQYF.

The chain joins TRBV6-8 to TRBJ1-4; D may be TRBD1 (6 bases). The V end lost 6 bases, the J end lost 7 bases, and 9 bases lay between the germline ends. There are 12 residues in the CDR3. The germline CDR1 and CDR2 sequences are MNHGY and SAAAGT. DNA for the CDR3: TGTGCCAGCAGGAGGGGGACTGAAAAACTGTTTTTT. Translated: CASRRGTEKLFF.

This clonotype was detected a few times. This chain's CDR3 is CASTDGWGTDTQYF. In DNA form, the CDR3 reads TGTGCCAGCACCGACGGCTGGGGCACAGATACGCAGTATTTT. V is TRBV6-1 and J is TRBJ2-3; no reliable D call. The CDR3 sequence is 14 residues long. V was trimmed by 7 bases and J by 1 base, leaving 12 bases between them. Germline V gene lookup returns CDR1 MNHNS and CDR2 SASEGT.

The CDR3 region has the DNA TGTGCCAGCATCACCTACTCGGACAGTAACTATGGCTACACCTTC. As protein: CASITYSDSNYGYTF. The rearrangement uses TRBV6-1 and TRBJ1-2, with D perhaps matching TRBD1 (6 bases). The CDR3 covers 15 residues. Trimming pared 7 bases from V and 1 base from J, leaving 16 bases between. The germline V gene encodes CDR1 MNHNS and CDR2 SASEGT.

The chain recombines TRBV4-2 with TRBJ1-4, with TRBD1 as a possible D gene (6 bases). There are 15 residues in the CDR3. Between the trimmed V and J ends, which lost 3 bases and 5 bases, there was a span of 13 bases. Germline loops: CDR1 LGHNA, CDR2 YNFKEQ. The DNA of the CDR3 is TGTGCCAGCAGCCATGCGGACAGTCGAAATGAAAAACTGTTTTTT. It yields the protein CASSHADSRNEKLFF.